The clone carrying this T cell receptor (beta chain) was recorded at least ten times. The antigen is not known. A follow-up of 18 months without ophthalmopathy meant that hyperthyroidism was stable. The record originates from a study of Graves' ophthalmopathy and Graves' hyperthyroidism. Study-level points and caveats: The authors also found most expanded thyroid clonotypes above 0.001 frequency in blood.

The length of the CDR3 is 16 residues. Germline CDR1 is SGHKS and CDR2 is YYEKEE (reference sequence). V was pared by 5 bases and J by 1 base, with 13 bases between. RNA transcripts were the source from which TCR beta CDR3 regions were amplified. An initial RT-PCR round employing HTBI primers preceded a second-round multiplex PCR. Each CDR3 protein gets one entry after TCRdb re-called the multiplex PCR reads with MiXCR. Of almost 40,000 distinct CDR3 sequences in the sample, approximately 53% were seen once. The receptor was isolated from an adult woman with stable Graves' hyperthyroidism. The sequencing sample was made of peripheral blood. The chain carries TRBV5-5 and TRBJ2-6; maybe TRBD2 (5 bases). The CDR3 loop reads CASSPFTSSGANVLTF. Here the CDR3 DNA reads TGTGCCAGCAGTCCCTTCACTAGTTCTGGGGCCAACGTCCTGACTTTC.